This TCR beta chain was captured in a study of blood T cell repertoires in COVID-19. Study-level background: Both acute and convalescent COVID-19 samples were obtained from the United States, Italy and Spain. T cells, B-cell-depleted T cells, or PBMCs supplied cDNA or gDNA.

Using immunoSEQ multiplex PCR, the repertoire was profiled, and TCRdb retains in-frame clones only, with some absent. The sample lists some 240,000 clones, 70% to 90% occurring once. This CDR3 has 16 residues. CDR1 is SEHNR and CDR2 is FQNEAQ in the germline V gene (reference sequence). V dropped 4 bases and J dropped 5; count of bases not matched to a gene: 8. Grouping used clinical history reported by participants in a survey and questionnaire. The chain recombines TRBV7-9 with TRBJ2-5; 12 bases are a match to TRBD1. This receptor was obtained from a woman aged 45-59 years who had been exposed to COVID-19. The sequenced sample was PBMCs or T cells enriched from blood (not recorded which). CDR3 sequence (DNA): TGTGCCAGCAGCTCCCCCCCGGGACAGGGGGCTGAGACCCAGTACTTC. Translation: CASSSPPGQGAETQYF.